What follows describes a single T cell receptor beta chain. These data are taken from a study of control samples from healthy donors and cancer patients. This CDR3 is built from 15 residues. Per the germline V gene, CDR1 is MNHEY and CDR2 is SVGEGT. The V end was cut by 2 bases, the J end by 7 bases, with 17 bases between. Assay: immunoSEQ multiplex PCR; the TCRdb copy retains only in-frame clones and omits some. Of around 130,000 clones in the sample, around nine tenths were seen once. The gene calls are TRBV6-2 or TRBV6-3 and TRBJ1-2, with D uncertain. The specimen sequenced was PBMCs. This clonotype was obtained from a man aged 45 to 65 with head and neck cancer. Here the CDR3 DNA reads TGTGCCAGCAGTTACGTGCTTGAAGGGTTTTCTGGCTACACCTTC. Its translation: CASSYVLEGFSGYTF.